Presented here are 29 T cell receptor beta chains from one specimen sequenced in a study of metastatic and nonmetastatic thyroid tumors. TCRdb reprocessed the PCR reads using MiXCR. The sample has roughly 14,000 clones, approximately 35% seen once. Thyroid surgery had not been preceded by any treatment in any patient. The sequencing sample was made of tumor tissue. These receptors came from a male donor with papillary thyroid cancer or a benign thyroid nodule (not recorded which). Some clones in this sample may be carry-over from other donors' samples.

This chain uses TRBV7-9 with TRBJ1-3; D remains unclear. V lost 5 bases to trimming and J lost 0 bases, with 11 bases between them. Germline V CDR1 and CDR2: SEHNR, FQNEAQ (reference sequence). This CDR3 has 15 amino acids. This CDR3 is CASSLSKYSGNTIYF. The DNA for the CDR3 is TGTGCCAGCAGCCTCTCAAAGTACTCTGGAAACACCATATATTTT.

This chain links TRBV10-3 with TRBJ2-7; 7 nucleotides align to TRBD1. This CDR3 contains 15 residues. The ends lost 3 bases at V and 3 bases at J; junction bases unmatched: 8. The germline V gene encodes CDR1 ENHRY and CDR2 SYGVKD. The CDR3 is CAISDSVTGCYEQYF. The DNA for the CDR3 is TGTGCCATCAGTGACTCCGTGACAGGGTGCTACGAGCAGTACTTC.

This clone occurred a few times. This rearrangement joins TRBV10-3 to TRBJ2-7, with D unclear. CDR1 and CDR2 from the germline V gene are ENHRY and SYGVKD. The CDR3 loop spans 16 amino acids. Trimming left V 6 bases short and J 3 bases short, with 21 bases between. This chain's CDR3 is CAIRRDIMTSHYEQYF. In DNA form, the CDR3 reads TGTGCCATCAGACGAGACATCATGACAAGTCACTACGAGCAGTACTTC.

This clone was found many times. The chain's CDR3 is CSAREQGAGYNEQFF. CDR3 nucleotide sequence: TGCAGTGCTAGAGAACAGGGGGCCGGTTACAATGAGCAGTTCTTC. The gene calls are TRBV20-1 and TRBJ2-1; 9 nucleotides line up with TRBD1. J gave up 4 bases and V 0 bases, and 4 bases lay outside the gene matches. The CDR3 is 15 amino acids. Germline V gene data show CDR1 as DFQATT and CDR2 as SNEGSKA (reference sequence).

By sample share, this clone is medium-sized. The chain is built from TRBV5-5 and TRBJ2-7, with D perhaps TRBD1 (6 bases). The germline V gene has CDR1 SGHKS and CDR2 YYEKEE (reference sequence). The CDR3 runs 14 residues. The germline V and J ends were trimmed by 2 bases and 3 bases, with 12 bases remaining between them. This CDR3 is CASSFGGLNYEQYF. The CDR3 nucleotides read TGTGCCAGCAGCTTTGGGGGCTTGAACTACGAGCAGTACTTC.

This chain connects TRBV9 to TRBJ1-5; a weak D match, TRBD1 (6 bases). Germline V CDR1 and CDR2: SGDLS, YYNGEE. Trimming shortened V by 1 base and J by 7 bases, and 15 bases separated the two germline ends. This CDR3 is 15 amino acids long. CDR3 nucleotide sequence: TGTGCCAGCAGCGTAACAGGGCAGGCAGGACAGCCCCAGCATTTT. This encodes CASSVTGQAGQPQHF.

This clone was observed a handful of times. V and J are TRBV19 and TRBJ1-1; 11 positions match TRBD1. Trimming at V came to 8 bases and at J to 5 bases, leaving 4 bases not matched to a gene. The CDR3 totals 13 residues. Germline V gene data show CDR1 as LNHDA and CDR2 as SQIVND (reference sequence). CDR3 bases: TGTGCCAGTGCCGGGACAGGGGGGACTGAAGCTTTCTTT. It codes for CASAGTGGTEAFF. Drawing the rest from reference TRBV19 and TRBJ1-1, the complete variable domain is DGGITQSPKYLFRKEGQNVTLSCEQNLNHDAMYWYRQDPGQGLRLIYYSQIVNDFQKGDIAEGYSVSREKKESFPLTVTSAQKNPTAFYLCASAGTGGTEAFFGQGTRLTVV.

The sample holds many counts of this clone. CDR3 nucleotide sequence: TGCGCCAGCAGCCAACTTGAGACAGGGACCGGGGCCAACGTCCTGACTTTC. Translation: CASSQLETGTGANVLTF. The chain combines TRBV5-1 with TRBJ2-6; 7 bases are a match to TRBD1. Per germline, CDR1 SGHRS and CDR2 YFSETQ. The ends lost 4 bases at V and 4 bases at J; junction bases unmatched: 11. The CDR3 is 17 residues long.

This clone was detected a few times. V and J are TRBV2 and TRBJ2-1; D might be TRBD2 (5 bases). V was cut by 9 bases and J by 3 bases, with 15 bases left in between. CDR1 and CDR2 from the germline V gene are SNHLY and FYNNEI. There are 14 residues in the CDR3. CDR3 loop: CASRPGIGYNEQFF. CDR3 coding DNA: TGTGCCAGTAGGCCCGGGATCGGCTACAATGAGCAGTTCTTC.

This clone appeared many times. The chain recombines TRBV14 with TRBJ2-1; 7 bases are shared with TRBD2. This CDR3 contains 18 residues. V dropped 0 bases and J dropped 0; count of bases not matched to a gene: 8. The V gene's germline CDR1 is SGHDN and CDR2 FVKESK. CDR3 region: CASSQDRLAESSYNEQFF. DNA of the CDR3: TGTGCCAGCAGCCAAGATCGTCTAGCGGAGAGCTCCTACAATGAGCAGTTCTTC.

The chain carries TRBV11-3 and TRBJ2-7; 7 bases fit TRBD2. V shed 0 bases, J shed 2 bases, and the junction held 4 bases outside the gene matches. Germline assignment: CDR1 SGHNT and CDR2 YENEEA. This CDR3 is built from 15 residues. CDR3 sequence (DNA): TGTGCCAGCAGCTTAGAGGCGGGGGAGGCCTACGAGCAGTACTTC. Its protein is CASSLEAGEAYEQYF.

This clone was counted at least ten times. A clone one base away is much larger, so this may be a read error. The J gene is TRBJ2-7, the V gene TRBV2, with TRBD1 identical over 8 bases. Germline CDR1 reads SNHLY; CDR2 reads FYNNEI. This CDR3 is 14 amino acids long. The CDR3 region is CASKRETGVYEQHF. For the CDR3, the DNA is TGTGCCAGCAAGCGCGAGACAGGGGTATACGAGCAGCACTTC.

There are many counts of this clone. The chain joins TRBV19 to TRBJ1-1; 7 bases agree with TRBD1. The CDR3 is 14 residues long. V lost 4 bases to trimming and J lost 5 bases; unmatched junction nucleotides: 7. Germline loops: CDR1 LNHDA, CDR2 SQIVND (reference sequence). This CDR3 is CASSKGQKTTEAFF. The CDR3 DNA reads as TGTGCCAGTAGTAAGGGACAGAAGACGACTGAAGCTTTCTTT.

This rearrangement joins TRBV20-1 to TRBJ2-1, with D possibly matching TRBD1 (5 bases). CDR1 and CDR2 (germline): DFQATT, SNEGSKA (reference sequence). This CDR3 is 16 amino acids long. V lost 3 bases to trimming and J lost 6 bases, with 21 bases between them. CDR3: CSARFSLLNRSNEQFF. The CDR3 nucleotides are TGCAGTGCTAGGTTCTCCTTACTAAACAGGTCCAATGAGCAGTTCTTC.

This chain uses TRBV2 with TRBJ1-2; 7 bases map to TRBD1. CDR1 is SNHLY and CDR2 is FYNNEI in the germline V gene. The CDR3 is 12 amino acids. V lost 5 bases, J lost 4 bases, and 1 base stayed unmatched. The CDR3 DNA follows: TGTGCCAGCAGTTCAGGGGGCTATGGCTACACCTTC. This translates into CASSSGGYGYTF.

The table lists this clone with a few counts. The genes are TRBV12-3 or TRBV12-4 and TRBJ1-1; unclear D gene. The CDR3 extends over 12 amino acids. Trimming left V 3 bases short and J 12 bases short, with 14 bases between. The CDR3 reads CASSFGNTQSFF. The CDR3, as DNA: TGTGCCAGCAGTTTCGGAAACACTCAATCTTTCTTT.

The chain combines TRBV7-2 with TRBJ2-3, with D perhaps matching TRBD2 (6 bases). This CDR3 spans 13 amino acids. CDR1 and CDR2 from the germline V gene are SGHTA and FQGNSA. Trimming removed 2 bases from V and 6 bases from J, with 9 bases in between. This chain's CDR3 is CASSLLREDTQYF. CDR3 nucleotides: TGTGCCAGCAGCTTACTTCGGGAGGATACGCAGTATTTT. Combining the CDR3 with reference TRBV7-2 and TRBJ2-3 gives the whole variable domain GAGVSQSPSNKVTEKGKDVELRCDPISGHTALYWYRQSLGQGLEFLIYFQGNSAPDKSGLPSDRFSAERTGGSVSTLTIQRTQQEDSAVYLCASSLLREDTQYFGPGTRLTVL.

Comments on this clone: A much larger clone differs by one base, so this may be a read error. Here the CDR3 omits its conserved ending phenylalanine or tryptophan, so a read error is the likely source. The chain employs TRBV3-1 and TRBJ2-2; D is unresolved. Germline V CDR1 and CDR2: LGHDT, YNNKEL (reference sequence). The CDR3 totals 16 residues. V gave up 4 bases and J gave up 1 base, with 13 bases separating them. DNA for the CDR3: TGTGCCAGCAGCCGACTCGCGTCCCGGAACACCGGGGAGCTGTTTCTT. Encoded protein: CASSRLASRNTGELFL.

The sample holds many counts of this clone. The V and J genes are TRBV20-1 and TRBJ2-5; D might be TRBD2 (7 bases). This CDR3 is 15 amino acids long. Trimming took off 3 bases at V and 5 bases at J, with 19 bases between the two ends. The germline CDR1 and CDR2 sequences are DFQATT and SNEGSKA (reference sequence). The CDR3 reads CSARGGTHRGETQYF. For the CDR3, the DNA is TGCAGTGCTAGGGGGGGGACACACCGGGGTGAGACCCAGTACTTC.

This clone showed up many times. V is TRBV5-6 and J is TRBJ1-3; D might be TRBD1 (5 bases). CDR1 SGHDT and CDR2 YYEEEE come from the germline V gene. This CDR3 comprises 14 residues. V lost 3 bases and J 1 base, leaving 8 bases between the germline ends. The CDR3 DNA reads TGTGCCAGCAGCTGGGGCCGTTCTGGAAACACCATATATTTT. Translation: CASSWGRSGNTIYF.

The rearrangement links TRBV20-1 to TRBJ2-1; D may be TRBD1 or TRBD2 (5 bases each). The V end was cut by 8 bases, the J end by 9 bases, with 29 bases between. The CDR3 spans 16 residues. The germline V gene encodes CDR1 DFQATT and CDR2 SNEGSKA (reference sequence). CDR3 amino acids: CSSRGAAFFMGFEQFF. Written as DNA, the CDR3 is TGCAGTTCTCGAGGGGCCGCGTTTTTTATGGGTTTTGAGCAGTTCTTC.

This sequence joins TRBV11-2 and TRBJ1-2; 12 positions agree with TRBD1. The germline gives CDR1 SGHAT, CDR2 FQNNGV. J was trimmed by 5 bases and V by 5 bases; bases with no gene match: 3. CDR3 size: 14 residues. CDR3 nucleotide sequence: TGTGCCAGCAGCGGGACAGGGGGCGCTTATGGCTACACCTTC. Protein: CASSGTGGAYGYTF.

This clone was seen many times. The chain is built from TRBV12-3 or TRBV12-4 and TRBJ1-1; 7 nucleotides align to TRBD1. This CDR3 comprises 12 residues. The V segment lost 4 bases and the J segment 7 bases; nucleotides outside the gene matches: 3. For the CDR3, the DNA is TGTGCCAGCAGTTACAGGGGCCATGAAGCTTTCTTT. Translating it yields CASSYRGHEAFF.

In regard to this clone: One end of the junction varies from germline; a read error may be responsible. CDR3 residues: CASHRGGLYGQYF. The CDR3 bases are TGTGCCAGCCATCGTGGGGGCCTTTACGGGCAGTACTTC. This chain links TRBV7-2 with TRBJ2-7, with D possibly being TRBD1 (6 bases). Germline lookup yields CDR1 SGHTA and CDR2 FQGNSA. The CDR3 length is 13 residues. Variable domain in full (rest from reference TRBV7-2 and TRBJ2-7): GAGVSQSPSNKVTEKGKDVELRCDPISGHTALYWYRQSLGQGLEFLIYFQGNSAPDKSGLPSDRFSAERTGGSVSTLTIQRTQQEDSAVYLCASHRGGLYGQYFGPGTRLTVT.

Many counts were recorded for this clone. The chain has TRBV6-5 and TRBJ1-5, with D unclear. The CDR3 totals 16 residues. From germline, CDR1 is MNHEY and CDR2 SVGAGI. Deletions cut 3 bases from V and 5 bases from J, with 17 bases between. CDR3 sequence reads: CASSYGFRTRDQPQHF. The CDR3 DNA follows: TGTGCCAGCAGTTATGGGTTCCGGACGAGGGATCAGCCCCAGCATTTT.

This clone was detected many times. The J gene is TRBJ2-1, the V gene TRBV9; 11 bases map to TRBD2. Germline lookup yields CDR1 SGDLS and CDR2 YYNGEE. V lost 4 bases, J lost 9 bases, and 18 bases stayed unmatched. The CDR3 is made up of 18 amino acids. The CDR3 DNA is TGTGCCAGCAGCCCCCGAAGTTTAGCGGGAGGGCCGGGGGGTGAGCAGTTCTTC. Protein: CASSPRSLAGGPGGEQFF.

Comments on this clone: Germline is not matched at one junction end, which may reflect a read error. This sequence joins TRBV2 and TRBJ1-5; D ambiguous. This CDR3 is 15 amino acids long. CDR1 SNHLY and CDR2 FYNNEI come from the germline V gene. The CDR3 loop is CVSSEEADGNQPQHF. DNA for the CDR3: TGTGTCAGCAGCGAAGAGGCGGATGGCAATCAGCCCCAGCATTTT. The complete variable domain, with remaining parts taken from reference TRBV2 and TRBJ1-5, reads EPEVTQTPSHQVTQMGQEVILRCVPISNHLYFYWYRQILGQKVEFLVSFYNNEISEKSEIFDDQFSVERPDGSNFTLKIRSTKLEDSAMYFCVSSEEADGNQPQHFGDGTRLSIL.

The chain recombines TRBV9 with TRBJ1-1, with 7 bases that match TRBD1. The V and J ends lost 8 bases and 5 bases, in that order; junction bases with no gene match: 9. CDR3 length: 13 amino acids. Germline values: CDR1 SGDLS, CDR2 YYNGEE. The CDR3: CASNRGGWTEAFF. In nucleotides, the CDR3 is TGTGCCAGTAACAGGGGTGGGTGGACTGAAGCTTTCTTT.

This clone is judged medium-sized. The chain joins TRBV20-1 to TRBJ1-5; 8 nucleotides align to TRBD1. This CDR3 has 15 amino acids. CDR1 is DFQATT and CDR2 is SNEGSKA in the germline V gene (reference sequence). V lost 1 base, J lost 7 bases, and 9 bases stayed unmatched. The CDR3 nucleotides are TGCAGTGCTAGAGCATATACAGGGGGTGGACAGCCCCAGCATTTT. Translation: CSARAYTGGGQPQHF.